Described below is a single T cell receptor (beta chain) sequence and its context. Its specificity is unknown. A second PCR of 7 to 11 cycles used a sample-barcoded 5' primer and a J-beta primer mix. Every cDNA molecule bore a tag from a template-switch adaptor containing 12 random nucleotides. MiXCR, run by TCRdb on the 5' RACE reads, gives a single entry per CDR3 protein. This table has a few hundred thousand distinct CDR3 sequences, 27% appearing once. This CDR3 has 13 residues. Between the trimmed V and J ends, which lost 0 bases and 6 bases, there was a span of 7 bases. The germline V gene encodes CDR1 SGHRS and CDR2 YFSETQ. This sample was included in a study of blood T cells in healthy people across ages. Study-level results: Diversity of TCR beta per million T cells declined in a roughly linear way with age. It was held that diversity estimates obtained from one million T cells represented underestimates. Donor CMV infection status was unknown, possibly confounding age-related changes in expanded clonotypes.

Sequencing was carried out using blood. This chain joins TRBV5-1 and TRBJ1-5; no definite D call. This clonotype was sampled from a woman aged 70-85 years in good health. The CDR3 protein is CASSLEGFQPQHF. The CDR3 DNA is TGCGCCAGCAGCTTGGAGGGCTTTCAGCCCCAGCATTTT.